This is a list of T cell receptor beta chains from one sample in a study of blood T cell repertoires in COVID-19. The assay was immunoSEQ multiplex PCR, and TCRdb's table has in-frame clones only and misses some. Here the sample spans 150,000 to 200,000 clones, 75% to 85% being singletons. The sequencing input was PBMCs or T cells enriched from blood (not recorded which). All receptors derive from a woman between 45 and 60 years old with acute COVID-19. The CDR3 runs from the conserved cysteine through the conserved F or W. D genes are given only for firm matches.

TRBD1 | TRBJ2-3 | TRBV24-1 | CATSEWTGASTDTQYF
. | TRBJ1-1 | TRBV7-2 | CASSLTVNTEAFF
TRBD1 | TRBJ1-2 | TRBV5-5 | CASSLGTDRGREGYTF
. | TRBJ1-1 | TRBV12-3/TRBV12-4 | CASSRTENTEAFF
. | TRBJ2-2 | TRBV28 | CASSPLVNAGELFF
. | TRBJ2-3 | TRBV4-3 | CASMGGSTDTQYF
. | TRBJ1-6 | TRBV19 | CASRMSAMGSPLHF
. | TRBJ1-1 | TRBV29-1 | CSSRGGGTNTEAFF
. | TRBJ2-5 | TRBV7-2 | CASSGSGERGSETQYF
. | TRBJ2-2 | TRBV14 | CASSRGVTANTGELFF
. | TRBJ2-1 | TRBV28 | CASTPLGGYPLRHNEQFF
. | TRBJ2-1 | TRBV7-9 | CASSLQGRDFDEQFF
TRBD1 | TRBJ2-3 | TRBV5-1 | CASSLAGDSPDTQYF
. | TRBJ1-3 | TRBV28 | CASSHLEDAGNTIYF
TRBD1 | TRBJ1-5 | TRBV7-9 | CASSSLDRDEGEPQHF
TRBD1 | TRBJ1-5 | TRBV19 | CASRDRELRNQPQHF
. | TRBJ1-6 | TRBV12-5 | CASGLRNGETTYNSPLHF
. | TRBJ1-4 | TRBV6-5 | CASGRGANEKLFF
. | TRBJ2-6 | TRBV19 | CASSIGRSSGANVLTF
. | TRBJ1-4 | TRBV24-1 | CATSDAGRSNEKLFF
. | TRBJ1-4 | TRBV5-1 | CASSLSGTNEKLFF
TRBD1 | TRBJ1-5 | TRBV5-1 | CASRPDRDQPQHF
. | TRBJ1-2 | TRBV7-9 | CASTLSGQLNYGYTF
TRBD2 | TRBJ2-5 | TRBV7-3 | CASRAGTSGGQETQYF
TRBD2 | TRBJ2-3 | TRBV11-3 | CASSRTSGSGPDTQYF
. | TRBJ2-1 | TRBV6-5 | CASSYEARGYNEQFF
. | TRBJ1-2 | TRBV7-9 | CASRGRDPNYGYTF
TRBD1 | TRBJ1-1 | TRBV18 | CASSRDRLNTEAFF
TRBD2 | TRBJ2-1 | TRBV4-3 | CASSQEGGVQTEQFF
TRBD1 | TRBJ1-5 | TRBV4-1 | CASSQDPGQANQPQHF
. | TRBJ1-5 | TRBV19 | CASSISGGNQPQHF
. | TRBJ2-1 | TRBV3-1/TRBV3-2 | CAPLFGGIIGNEQFF
. | TRBJ2-5 | TRBV27 | CASRDRRLWETQYF
TRBD2 | TRBJ2-5 | TRBV7-2 | CASSLGTSGGPGETQYF
. | TRBJ2-1 | TRBV14 | CASSQVASSYNEQFF
. | TRBJ1-4 | TRBV9 | CASTHSGATNEKLFF
TRBD1 | TRBJ2-3 | TRBV19 | CASSPTGGTDTQYF
. | TRBJ1-2 | TRBV27 | CATANSSLGYTF
. | TRBJ2-5 | TRBV19 | CASSTGTPRRYF
. | TRBJ2-3 | TRBV4-2 | CASSQERTSRTDTQYF
. | TRBJ1-2 | TRBV18 | CASSPLGSQGGYTF
TRBD1 | TRBJ1-1 | TRBV11-1 | CASSSTRGRRTEAFF
. | TRBJ1-2 | TRBV27 | CASSFEPGGYGYTF
. | TRBJ1-1 | TRBV19 | CASSRGTNTEAFF
. | TRBJ1-3 | TRBV10-3 | CAIMGSFSGNTIYF
. | TRBJ2-5 | TRBV7-2 | CASSLQGGVQETQYF
. | TRBJ2-2 | TRBV7-9 | CASSLVRGGNTGELFF